The 21 T cell receptor beta chains below come from one sample, sequenced in a study of T-cell reconstitution after alpha-beta-depleted transplantation in children. Construction of the TCRbeta library involved unique molecular identifiers. TCRdb processed the PCR reads anew with MiXCR; each CDR3 protein has one entry. This table has hundreds of thousands of distinct CDR3 sequences, around 16% appearing once. This specimen consisted of PBMCs from the stem cell graft donor, obtained from the stem cell graft. These receptors came from a human donor who donated a stem cell graft to a child with acute lymphoblastic leukemia.

The sample holds many counts of this clonotype. V is TRBV5-1 and J is TRBJ1-2; D gene unclear. Germline V gives CDR1 SGHRS, CDR2 YFSETQ. There are 14 residues in the CDR3. Trimming left V 4 bases short and J 4 bases short, with 14 bases between. In DNA form, the CDR3 reads TGCGCCAGCAGCACCCCGGACTTAACCTATGGCTACACCTTC. Translation: CASSTPDLTYGYTF.

This clonotype appeared a few times. The J gene is TRBJ2-5, the V gene TRBV5-5, with D hard to call. The CDR3 covers 16 residues. Trimming stripped 4 bases from V and 1 base from J, with 17 bases between. The germline V gene encodes CDR1 SGHKS and CDR2 YYEKEE (reference sequence). Written as DNA, the CDR3 is TGTGCCAGCAGCCTGGACCAGTTCCCAAGCCAAGAGACCCAGTACTTC. Translation: CASSLDQFPSQETQYF.

The rearrangement links TRBV7-2 to TRBJ1-3; D is unclear. V lost 1 base and J 6 bases, leaving 10 bases between the germline ends. This CDR3 comprises 14 residues. In germline, CDR1 is SGHTA, CDR2 FQGNSA. The CDR3 here is CASSLGPNQNTIYF. In DNA form, the CDR3 reads TGTGCCAGCAGCTTAGGGCCAAACCAAAACACCATATATTTT.

The V and J genes are TRBV12-3 or TRBV12-4 and TRBJ2-1; 8 bases agree with TRBD1. Trimming took 4 bases from V and 6 from J; bases not matched to a gene: 17. The CDR3 loop spans 18 amino acids. In DNA, the CDR3 is TGTGCCAGCAGTTCAGGGGGCGCGTTTTACGGACGGGGCAATGAGCAGTTCTTC. Protein sequence: CASSSGGAFYGRGNEQFF.

This chain connects TRBV9 to TRBJ1-4; TRBD1 aligns across 7 bases. The germline gives CDR1 SGDLS, CDR2 YYNGEE. The CDR3 loop spans 14 amino acids. Germline trimming cut 0 bases from V and 8 bases from J; bases unmatched to any gene: 4. CDR3 sequence: CASSVEGAWEKLFF. The CDR3 nucleotides are TGTGCCAGCAGCGTAGAGGGGGCTTGGGAAAAACTGTTTTTT.

This clonotype was seen a few times. The chain combines TRBV14 with TRBJ2-3; D is undetermined. V lost 0 bases and J 1 base, leaving 11 bases between the germline ends. This CDR3 contains 16 residues. The germline gives CDR1 SGHDN, CDR2 FVKESK. The CDR3 sequence is CASSQDRMDRTDTQYF. The DNA for the CDR3 is TGTGCCAGCAGCCAAGATCGAATGGATCGCACAGATACGCAGTATTTT. Full variable domain (rest looked up from reference TRBV14 and TRBJ2-3): EAGVTQFPSHSVIEKGQTVTLRCDPISGHDNLYWYRRVMGKEIKFLLHFVKESKQDESGMPNNRFLAERTGGTYSTLKVQPAELEDSGVYFCASSQDRMDRTDTQYFGPGTRLTVL.

This clonotype was counted a few times. The chain recombines TRBV12-3 or TRBV12-4 with TRBJ2-7; no reliable D call. CDR3 length: 12 amino acids. V lost 5 bases and J lost 5, with 10 bases in between. CDR3 DNA: TGTGCCAGCAGTGGAACTAACCACGAGCAGTACTTC. Protein sequence: CASSGTNHEQYF.

The rearrangement joins TRBV5-1 to TRBJ1-1; D uncertain. The V and J ends lost 5 bases and 6 bases respectively, with 29 bases between them. The CDR3 is 18 amino acids. Per the germline V gene, CDR1 is SGHRS and CDR2 is YFSETQ. CDR3 nucleotide sequence: TGCGCCAGCAGTCCCCCCGAAAAGTACTTGAGCGGTTGGGCTGAAGCTTTCTTT. It codes for CASSPPEKYLSGWAEAFF.

This clonotype was seen only a few times. The chain employs TRBV29-1 and TRBJ2-3, with D possibly matching TRBD2 (6 bases). The CDR3 totals 13 residues. The V gene's germline CDR1 is SQVTM and CDR2 ANQGSEA. The CDR3 loop is CPRRGGSTDTQYF. CDR3 DNA: TGCCCCAGGAGGGGCGGCAGCACAGATACGCAGTATTTT.

This rearrangement joins TRBV7-2 to TRBJ2-3; D possibly corresponds to TRBD1 (5 bases). CDR3 length equals 15 residues. CDR1 is SGHTA, CDR2 FQGNSA, per germline. Trimming took off 6 bases at V and 2 bases at J, with 15 bases between the two ends. The CDR3, as DNA: TGTGCCAGCAGTTACCAGGTAGGGGCCACAGATACGCAGTATTTT. Protein sequence: CASSYQVGATDTQYF.

This clonotype was recorded only once. This chain links TRBV12-3 or TRBV12-4 with TRBJ2-5, with D possibly TRBD2 on 6 matching bases. The CDR3 sequence is 13 residues long. V lost 7 bases to trimming and J lost 5 bases, with 14 bases between them. The CDR3 bases are TGTGCCAGCATGGGGGGTAATTGGGAGACCCAGTACTTC. Translated: CASMGGNWETQYF.

The chain employs TRBV2 and TRBJ2-7; TRBD2 agrees at 10 bases. CDR3 length equals 14 residues. Trimming took 11 bases from V and 0 from J; bases not matched to a gene: 7. CDR1 SNHLY and CDR2 FYNNEI come from the germline V gene. The CDR3 bases are TGTGCCGGAAAGCGGGAGGGCCTCTCCTACGAGCAGTACTTC. Protein: CAGKREGLSYEQYF.

This clonotype was picked up a small number of times. The chain couples TRBV29-1 to TRBJ1-2; D is ambiguous. The CDR3 runs 13 residues. CDR1 is SQVTM and CDR2 is ANQGSEA in the germline V gene. V was clipped by 2 bases and J by 3 bases, with 10 bases between them. The CDR3 here is CSVESASHYGYTF. In DNA form, the CDR3 reads TGCAGCGTTGAATCCGCGTCCCACTATGGCTACACCTTC.

This clonotype came up a few times. V gene TRBV6-5 combines with J gene TRBJ1-5, with 9 positions matching TRBD1. CDR3 length equals 17 residues. Germline V gene sequence: CDR1 MNHEY, CDR2 SVGAGI. Unmatched junction bases numbered 14, after V lost 5 bases and J lost 6 bases. This chain's CDR3 is CASSPLQGAQGFQPQHF. The DNA of the CDR3 is TGTGCCAGCAGTCCCCTACAGGGGGCTCAAGGTTTTCAGCCCCAGCATTTT.

This sequence joins TRBV13 and TRBJ2-1, with no clear D. Germline CDR1 reads PRHDT; CDR2 reads FYEKMQ (reference sequence). Between the trimmed V and J ends, which lost 8 bases and 0 bases, there was a span of 5 bases. This CDR3 region has 12 residues. The CDR3 protein is CASGVSYNEQFF. Here the CDR3 DNA reads TGTGCCAGCGGGGTCTCCTACAATGAGCAGTTCTTC.

This clonotype was recorded a few times. The CDR3 is CASGGDRGNTEAFF. The CDR3 nucleotides are TGTGCCAGCGGAGGGGACAGGGGAAACACTGAAGCTTTCTTT. The chain employs TRBV25-1 and TRBJ1-1; the match to TRBD1 covers 10 bases. CDR1 and CDR2 from the germline V gene are MGHDK and SYGVNS. CDR3 length equals 14 residues. The ends lost 8 bases at V and 2 bases at J; junction bases unmatched: 5.

This clonotype was counted a few times. V gene TRBV19 combines with J gene TRBJ2-7; D gene ambiguous. Per germline, CDR1 LNHDA and CDR2 SQIVND (reference sequence). There are 13 residues in the CDR3. The V end lost 3 bases, the J end lost 2 bases, and 8 bases lay between the germline ends. CDR3 sequence reads: CASSIGYPYEQYF. The CDR3 DNA is TGTGCCAGTAGTATTGGCTATCCCTACGAGCAGTACTTC.

The CDR3 coding sequence is TGTGCTAGTGGTTCCCTTCAAACCCAGGGGACTGAGCAGTTCTTC. This translates into CASGSLQTQGTEQFF. The J gene is TRBJ2-1, the V gene TRBV12-5, with a tentative D call TRBD1 (6 bases). V shed 4 bases and J shed 9 bases, with 19 bases lying between them. CDR1 and CDR2 (germline): LGHNT, FRNRAP. The CDR3 has 15 amino acids. Combining the CDR3 with reference TRBV12-5 and TRBJ2-1 gives the whole variable domain DARVTQTPRHKVTEMGQEVTMRCQPILGHNTVFWYRQTMMQGLELLAYFRNRAPLDDSGMPKDRFSAEMPDATLATLKIQPSEPRDSAVYFCASGSLQTQGTEQFFGPGTRLTVL.

The chain is built from TRBV5-1 and TRBJ2-5, with TRBD2 matching over 10 bases. Germline assignment: CDR1 SGHRS and CDR2 YFSETQ. The CDR3 consists of 15 residues. With V trimmed by 4 bases and J by 2 bases, 5 bases remained unmatched. CDR3 residues: CASSRTSGWQETQYF. The CDR3 nucleotides are TGCGCCAGCAGCCGGACTAGCGGATGGCAAGAGACCCAGTACTTC.

V gene TRBV7-9 combines with J gene TRBJ1-5; no clear D gene. The CDR3 length is 14 residues. CDR1 is SEHNR and CDR2 is FQNEAQ in the germline V gene (reference sequence). V dropped 8 bases and J dropped 2 bases, with 13 bases sitting between them. The CDR3 nucleotides are TGTGCCAGCCAGAGGAGCCCGGGCAATCAGCCCCAGCATTTT. Protein product: CASQRSPGNQPQHF.

The gene calls are TRBV6-1 and TRBJ2-2; tentatively, D is TRBD1 (6 bases). The CDR3 contains 13 residues. The V end lost 5 bases, the J end lost 6 bases, and 10 bases lay between the germline ends. Germline assignment: CDR1 MNHNS and CDR2 SASEGT. This CDR3 reads CASSTTGSGELFF. The CDR3 DNA reads as TGTGCCAGCAGTACCACAGGGTCCGGGGAGCTGTTTTTT.